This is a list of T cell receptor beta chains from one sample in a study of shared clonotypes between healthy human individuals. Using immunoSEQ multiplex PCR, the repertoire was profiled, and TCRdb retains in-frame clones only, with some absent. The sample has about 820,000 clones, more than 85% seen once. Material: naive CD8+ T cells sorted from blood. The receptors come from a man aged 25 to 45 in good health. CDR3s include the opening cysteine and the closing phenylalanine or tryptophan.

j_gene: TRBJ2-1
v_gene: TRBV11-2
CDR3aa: CASSLVTGSSSYNEQFF

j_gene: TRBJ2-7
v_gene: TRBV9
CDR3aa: CASSAGGNRHEQYF

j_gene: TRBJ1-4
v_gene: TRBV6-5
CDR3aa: CASSYSGATNEKLFF

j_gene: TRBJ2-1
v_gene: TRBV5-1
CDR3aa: CASSLGFRGGFYNEQFF

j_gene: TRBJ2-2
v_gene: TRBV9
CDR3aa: CASSLRTGSNTGELFF

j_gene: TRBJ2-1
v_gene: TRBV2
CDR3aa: CASTRPPGLAGLSYNEQFF

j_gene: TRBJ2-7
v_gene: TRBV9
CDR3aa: CASSVGDGGYEQYF

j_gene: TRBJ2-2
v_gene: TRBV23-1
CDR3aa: CASSRTGGSGELFF

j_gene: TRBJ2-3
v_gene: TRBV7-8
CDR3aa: CASSLARGREVRDTQYF

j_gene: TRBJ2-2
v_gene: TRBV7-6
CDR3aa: CASSLETGGFSGELFF

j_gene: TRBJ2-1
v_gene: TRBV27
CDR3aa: CASSPSGRDDNEQFF

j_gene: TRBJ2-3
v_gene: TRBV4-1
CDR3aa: CASSQEGLWDTQYF

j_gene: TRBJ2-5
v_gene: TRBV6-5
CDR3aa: CASSYPGIQETQYF

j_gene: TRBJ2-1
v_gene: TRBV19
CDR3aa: CASSEYLNEQFF

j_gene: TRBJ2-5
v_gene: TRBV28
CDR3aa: CASSFGQLSLRETQYF

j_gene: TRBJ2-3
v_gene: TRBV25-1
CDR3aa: CASSAVQAAGRDTQYF

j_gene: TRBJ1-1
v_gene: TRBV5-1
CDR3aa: CASSLGQGEGTEAFF

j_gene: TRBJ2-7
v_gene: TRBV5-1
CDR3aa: CASSLALGREQYF

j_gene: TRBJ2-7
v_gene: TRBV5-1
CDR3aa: CASSLSPGPYEQYF

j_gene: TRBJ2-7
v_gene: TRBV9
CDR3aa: CASSLGTSAYEQYF

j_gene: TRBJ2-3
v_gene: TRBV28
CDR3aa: CASSSDFRGTDTQYF

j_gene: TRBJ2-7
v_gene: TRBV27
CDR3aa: CASSLGAGVYEQYF

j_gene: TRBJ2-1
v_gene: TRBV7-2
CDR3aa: CASSISGMPYNEQFF